A single sample gave rise to the 13 T cell receptor beta chains below, sequenced in a study of early T cells in non-severe SARS-CoV-2 infection. TCRdb reprocessed the 5' RACE reads with MiXCR, giving one entry per CDR3 protein. The repertoire consists of over 45,000 distinct CDR3 sequences, with 5.5% to 8.5% occurring once and the leading ten covering 5.8%. The sequences come from whole blood, collected at baseline. These receptors came from an adult who was a healthcare worker with PCR-confirmed SARS-CoV-2 infection or an uninfected control (not recorded which).

This clonotype was observed at least ten times. J is TRBJ1-1 and V is TRBV28, with TRBD1 identical over 7 bases. Per germline, CDR1 MDHEN and CDR2 SYDVKM. The CDR3 consists of 17 residues. Losses at the gene ends were 3 bases for V and 1 base for J; bases not matched to a gene: 11. Here the CDR3 reads CASSFPLRTGANTEAFF. As DNA, the CDR3 is TGTGCCAGCAGTTTCCCTCTGCGGACAGGCGCGAACACTGAAGCTTTCTTT.

This rearrangement joins TRBV5-6 to TRBJ2-7; the D is unclear. V was pared by 0 bases and J by 2 bases, with 3 bases between. The CDR3 has 12 amino acids. Germline CDR1 reads SGHDT; CDR2 reads YYEEEE. The CDR3 reads CASSLEAYEQYF. The DNA of the CDR3 is TGTGCCAGCAGCTTGGAGGCCTACGAGCAGTACTTC.

This clonotype occurred a few times. The chain has TRBV3-1 and TRBJ2-4; D is perhaps TRBD2 (5 bases). Germline loops: CDR1 LGHDT, CDR2 YNNKEL (reference sequence). The CDR3 is 17 residues long. The germline V and J ends were trimmed by 1 base and 0 bases, with 13 bases remaining between them. CDR3 nucleotides: TGTGCCAGCAGCCAAGTAACGGGGTCACTAGCCAAAAACATTCAGTACTTC. Protein: CASSQVTGSLAKNIQYF.

This clonotype was counted between two and nine times. The chain uses TRBV15 and TRBJ1-2, with D tentatively TRBD1 (5 bases). Germline-derived CDR1 and CDR2 are LNHNV and YYDKDF (reference sequence). V was pared by 5 bases and J by 8 bases, with 15 bases between. There are 13 residues in the CDR3. The CDR3 nucleotides are TGTGCCACCAGCGCGGGGCCCTACGACGGCTACACCTTC. Residues: CATSAGPYDGYTF.

This clonotype was seen only a few times. Here the CDR3 reads CSVVGDTGELFF. The CDR3 DNA reads as TGCAGCGTTGTCGGAGACACCGGGGAGCTGTTTTTT. The genes are TRBV29-1 and TRBJ2-2; D ambiguous. V lost 4 bases and J lost 3, with 6 bases in between. CDR3 size: 12 residues. Germline V CDR1 and CDR2: SQVTM, ANQGSEA.

J is TRBJ2-7 and V is TRBV9; TRBD1 is a possible D gene (6 bases). Germline V gives CDR1 SGDLS, CDR2 YYNGEE. Trimming pared 7 bases from V and 12 bases from J, leaving 17 bases between. The CDR3 totals 11 residues. The CDR3 loop reads CASGSQGHLYF. The CDR3 DNA is TGTGCCAGCGGTTCTCAGGGGCATTTGTACTTC.

This clonotype was recorded many times. The gene calls are TRBV4-3 and TRBJ1-2; D remains ambiguous. V was pared by 0 bases and J by 7 bases, with 15 bases between. Looked up from germline, CDR1 is LGHNA and CDR2 is YSLEER. The CDR3 sequence is 15 residues long. CDR3 in DNA: TGCGCCAGCAGCCAAGATCGAACAAGTTGGGGTGGCTACACCTTC. Its protein product is CASSQDRTSWGGYTF.

This clonotype was observed a few times. The chain combines TRBV11-1 with TRBJ2-2; TRBD1 might be the D (5 bases). V dropped 5 bases and J dropped 6 bases, with 7 bases sitting between them. The germline V gene encodes CDR1 SGHAT and CDR2 FQDESV (reference sequence). This CDR3 is built from 12 residues. The CDR3 reads CASSQGSGELFF. The CDR3 nucleotides read TGTGCCAGCAGCCAGGGATCCGGGGAGCTGTTTTTT.

The J gene is TRBJ1-2, the V gene TRBV9, with D unresolved. Germline V gives CDR1 SGDLS, CDR2 YYNGEE. The CDR3 loop spans 13 amino acids. V was cut by 0 bases and J by 7 bases, with 10 bases left in between. The CDR3 loop reads CASSVVSSSGYTF. For the CDR3, the DNA is TGTGCCAGCAGCGTAGTCTCTAGTTCTGGCTACACCTTC.

This clonotype showed up many times. CDR3 DNA: TGTGCCATCAGTGAGTTTGGTCCAGGGGAAACAACTAATGAAAAACTGTTTTTT. Translation gives CAISEFGPGETTNEKLFF. The chain is built from TRBV10-3 and TRBJ1-4; D possibly corresponds to TRBD1 (6 bases). The germline V and J ends were trimmed by 1 base and 0 bases, with 15 bases remaining between them. This CDR3 region has 18 residues. Germline V gene data show CDR1 as ENHRY and CDR2 as SYGVKD.

This clonotype appeared many times. This chain connects TRBV7-2 to TRBJ2-3; 16 bases align to TRBD2. In germline, CDR1 is SGHTA, CDR2 FQGNSA. V trimming: 4 bases; J trimming: 1 base; junction bases outside the gene matches: 2. CDR3 length equals 17 residues. CDR3 loop: CASSSGLAGGGTDTQYF. In DNA, the CDR3 is TGTGCCAGCAGCTCGGGACTAGCGGGGGGGGGCACAGATACGCAGTATTTT. The full variable domain, rest sourced from reference TRBV7-2 and TRBJ2-3, is GAGVSQSPSNKVTEKGKDVELRCDPISGHTALYWYRQSLGQGLEFLIYFQGNSAPDKSGLPSDRFSAERTGGSVSTLTIQRTQQEDSAVYLCASSSGLAGGGTDTQYFGPGTRLTVL.

This clonotype was counted a few times. CDR3 region: CASSLRGVGEKLFF. CDR3 DNA: TGTGCCAGCAGTTTAAGGGGGGTGGGAGAAAAACTGTTTTTT. V usage is TRBV27 and J usage is TRBJ1-4; the D gene is possibly TRBD1 (6 bases). The CDR3 loop spans 14 amino acids. Germline lookup yields CDR1 MNHEY and CDR2 SMNVEV (reference sequence). Trimming took 2 bases from V and 8 from J, leaving 12 bases between them.

A few counts support this clonotype. The chain recombines TRBV6-2 or TRBV6-3 with TRBJ1-5; possible D gene TRBD1, 5 bases. The CDR3 sequence is 15 residues long. Germline V gives CDR1 MNHEY, CDR2 SVGEGT. Trimming removed 5 bases from V and 3 bases from J, with 14 bases in between. The CDR3 spells CASSLTAGTNQPQHF. CDR3 DNA: TGTGCCAGCAGTCTGACAGCGGGTACCAATCAGCCCCAGCATTTT.